Each of the 3 T cell receptor beta chains below was sequenced from the same sample in a study of long-term antiretroviral therapy in people with HIV. The authors ran the immunoSEQ assay, v3.0, at survey level. Libraries were prepared by immunoSEQ multiplex PCR; TCRdb keeps only in-frame clonotypes and omits some of them. The sample shows some 16,000 clones, more than 75% of them seen only once. Sequencing used unsorted PBMCs, obtained 0.1 years before starting antiretroviral therapy. The source is a man younger than 30 with HIV.

This clone was found once. The J gene is TRBJ1-2, the V gene TRBV5-5, with a possible D match to TRBD1 (5 bases). The CDR3 consists of 14 residues. Trimming removed 4 bases from V and 5 bases from J, with 15 bases in between. The germline V gene has CDR1 SGHKS and CDR2 YYEKEE (reference sequence). The chain's CDR3 is CASSLRQFPYGYTF. The CDR3 DNA is TGTGCCAGCAGCCTGAGACAGTTCCCTTATGGCTACACCTTC.

V usage is TRBV27 and J usage is TRBJ2-1; perhaps D is TRBD1 or TRBD2 (5 bases each). The ends were cut back, 8 bases at V and 2 bases at J, with 13 bases in the middle. Looked up from germline, CDR1 is MNHEY and CDR2 is SMNVEV (reference sequence). CDR3 length: 14 residues. CDR3 DNA sequence: TGTGCCAGCGGGTTTGGGGGAGCCTACAATGAGCAGTTCTTC. Translation: CASGFGGAYNEQFF.

This chain connects TRBV30 to TRBJ2-5; D unclear. Germline loops: CDR1 GTSNPN, CDR2 SVGIG (reference sequence). V lost 0 bases and J 6 bases, leaving 2 bases between the germline ends. The CDR3 totals 10 residues. CDR3 sequence: CAWSVKTQYF. The DNA for the CDR3 is TGTGCCTGGAGTGTAAAGACCCAGTACTTC.